This T cell receptor (beta chain) came from a study of T-cell reconstitution after alpha-beta-depleted transplantation in children. In germline, CDR1 is MNHEY, CDR2 SMNVEV (reference sequence). V lost 0 bases, J lost 6 bases, and 6 bases lay in between. The CDR3 consists of 13 residues. Molecular barcoding with unique molecular identifiers was used for the TCRbeta library. TCRdb ran MiXCR on the PCR reads and lists one entry per CDR3 protein. Seen here are some 300,000 distinct CDR3 sequences, 10% observed once, and the top ten hold around 2.3%. This receptor was obtained from a human donor who donated a stem cell graft to a child with acute lymphoblastic leukemia. Specimen: PBMCs from the stem cell graft donor, collected from the stem cell graft. The chain joins TRBV27 to TRBJ2-1; D gene uncertain. The CDR3 sequence is CASSLSNLNEQFF. The DNA for the CDR3 is TGTGCCAGCAGTTTATCGAACCTCAATGAGCAGTTCTTC.